Below are 27 T cell receptor beta chains sequenced from a single sample in a study of CD8 T cells in ankylosing spondylitis. MiXCR was run by TCRdb on the 5' RACE reads, yielding one entry per CDR3 protein. The sample contains roughly 30,000 distinct CDR3 sequences, around 30% of which appear only once. Input material: synovial fluid, either unsorted or a sorted T cell fraction (not recorded which). These receptors all stem from a male donor with ankylosing spondylitis.

This chain links TRBV3-1 with TRBJ2-1; tentative D call: TRBD2 (5 bases). The CDR3 contains 16 residues. The germline gives CDR1 LGHDT, CDR2 YNNKEL (reference sequence). V shed 3 bases and J shed 7 bases, with 19 bases lying between them. The CDR3 coding sequence is TGTGCCAGCAGCCAGGCCATGATCATCGGGGAAAATGAGCAGTTCTTC. It translates to CASSQAMIIGENEQFF.

The chain links TRBV5-6 to TRBJ2-7; a weak D match, TRBD2 (5 bases). Germline CDR1 SGHDT, CDR2 YYEEEE. The V end was cut by 3 bases, the J end by 2 bases, with 9 bases between. The CDR3 runs 13 residues. The DNA of the CDR3 is TGTGCCAGCAGCTCCCGGGAAGCCTACGAGCAGTACTTC. This encodes CASSSREAYEQYF.

This clonotype appeared a few times. This CDR3 reads CSAAVGEEQYF. The CDR3 nucleotides are TGCAGTGCTGCGGTCGGGGAAGAGCAGTACTTC. V is TRBV29-1 and J is TRBJ2-7; possible D gene TRBD2, 5 bases. Germline CDR1 and CDR2: SQVTM and ANQGSEA. The CDR3 loop spans 11 amino acids.

In this sample, this clonotype turned up many times. The V call is TRBV29-1, the J call TRBJ2-2, with D possibly being TRBD2 (6 bases). Germline assignment: CDR1 SQVTM and CDR2 ANQGSEA. With 4 bases removed from V and 6 bases from J, the gap between germline ends came to 15 bases. CDR3 size: 14 residues. CDR3 region: CSVVEGPGPGELFF. The CDR3 DNA follows: TGCAGCGTTGTGGAGGGGCCCGGACCCGGGGAGCTGTTTTTT.

This clonotype was found a few times. This sequence joins TRBV5-4 and TRBJ1-1; tentatively, D is TRBD1 (6 bases). Germline V gene lookup returns CDR1 SGHNT and CDR2 YYREEE (reference sequence). The CDR3 consists of 15 residues. Trimming cost V 4 bases and J 5 bases, with 18 bases left between them. CDR3 DNA: TGTGCCAGCAGCGAAGGGACTGCAAGGGGGACTGAAGCTTTCTTT. Encoded protein: CASSEGTARGTEAFF. The whole variable domain, filled in from reference TRBV5-4 and TRBJ1-1, reads ETGVTQSPTHLIKTRGQQVTLRCSSQSGHNTVSWYQQALGQGPQFIFQYYREEENGRGNFPPRFSGLQFPNYSSELNVNALELDDSALYLCASSEGTARGTEAFFGQGTRLTVV.

The chain combines TRBV14 with TRBJ2-1, with TRBD2 as a possible D gene (6 bases). Between the trimmed V and J ends, which lost 5 bases and 8 bases, there was a span of 16 bases. Germline lookup yields CDR1 SGHDN and CDR2 FVKESK. This CDR3 has 14 amino acids. The CDR3 DNA follows: TGTGCCAGCAGCGTTGCGGGAAGTGTCTATGAGCAGTTCTTC. Its translation is CASSVAGSVYEQFF.

There are many counts of this clonotype. V and J are TRBV10-3 and TRBJ2-1, with D unresolved. V was clipped by 3 bases and J by 9 bases, with 15 bases between them. The CDR3 length is 14 residues. The germline CDR1 and CDR2 sequences are ENHRY and SYGVKD. CDR3 DNA sequence: TGTGCCATCAGTGACGTCTACCCGACGGGTGAGCAGTTCTTC. This translates into CAISDVYPTGEQFF.

This clonotype has a handful of counts. The genes are TRBV11-2 and TRBJ1-5; tentatively, D is TRBD1 (6 bases). Between the trimmed V and J ends, which lost 3 bases and 0 bases, there was a span of 15 bases. The germline V gene has CDR1 SGHAT and CDR2 FQNNGV. CDR3 length: 17 amino acids. The CDR3 loop is CASSFGPSGASNQPQHF. DNA of the CDR3: TGTGCCAGCAGCTTCGGACCCTCGGGGGCTAGCAATCAGCCCCAGCATTTT. Filled out from reference TRBV11-2 and TRBJ1-5, the complete variable domain reads EAGVAQSPRYKIIEKRQSVAFWCNPISGHATLYWYQQILGQGPKLLIQFQNNGVVDDSQLPKDRFSAERLKGVDSTLKIQPAKLEDSAVYLCASSFGPSGASNQPQHFGDGTRLSIL.

This clonotype was found a few times. The V gene is TRBV4-1, the J gene TRBJ2-4, with D possibly being TRBD2 (6 bases). CDR1 is MGHRA and CDR2 is YSYEKL in the germline V gene. Trimming cost V 4 bases and J 0 bases, with 16 bases left between them. This CDR3 comprises 17 residues. The CDR3 here is CASSPAAGPLAKNIQYF. The CDR3 bases are TGCGCCAGCAGCCCAGCGGCGGGGCCCTTAGCCAAAAACATTCAGTACTTC.

This clonotype was recorded many times. The chain recombines TRBV15 with TRBJ1-3, with no clear D. This CDR3 contains 16 residues. V was pared by 3 bases and J by 0 bases, with 12 bases between. Germline CDR1 and CDR2: LNHNV and YYDKDF (reference sequence). The CDR3 bases are TGTGCCACCAGCAGTTGGCGGGAGAGCTCTGGAAACACCATATATTTT. This codes for CATSSWRESSGNTIYF.

This rearrangement joins TRBV9 to TRBJ2-1; 9 bases line up with TRBD2. This CDR3 comprises 16 residues. V lost 3 bases to trimming and J lost 3 bases; unmatched junction nucleotides: 7. Germline assignment: CDR1 SGDLS and CDR2 YYNGEE. The CDR3 loop is CASSEIAGVNYNEQFF. DNA for the CDR3: TGTGCCAGCAGCGAAATAGCGGGAGTAAACTACAATGAGCAGTTCTTC.

V and J are TRBV5-8 and TRBJ2-3; 7 nucleotides agree with TRBD1. Per the germline V gene, CDR1 is SGHTS and CDR2 is YDEGEE. The CDR3 length is 13 residues. V lost 5 bases, J lost 4 bases, and 4 bases stayed unmatched. The CDR3 loop is CASRGQGADTQYF. The CDR3, as DNA: TGTGCCAGCAGGGGGCAGGGGGCAGATACGCAGTATTTT.

The chain employs TRBV7-2 and TRBJ2-5; TRBD1 agrees at 8 bases. Germline values: CDR1 SGHTA, CDR2 FQGNSA. CDR3 size: 16 residues. The V and J ends lost 4 bases and 1 base, in that order; junction bases with no gene match: 8. CDR3 sequence: CASSYGTGQGQETQYF. DNA for the CDR3: TGTGCCAGCAGCTACGGGACAGGCCAGGGCCAAGAGACCCAGTACTTC.

This clonotype came up a few times. A much larger clone differs by one base, so this may be a read error. The V and J genes are TRBV7-2 and TRBJ1-2; a possible D gene is TRBD1 (5 bases). Germline lookup yields CDR1 SGHTA and CDR2 FQGNSA. The CDR3 sequence is 12 residues long. CDR3 DNA: TGTGCCAGCAGCGAATGGGGGGGAGTGGGAATCTTC. The encoded protein is CASSEWGGVGIF.

This clonotype turned up a few times. V is TRBV7-8 and J is TRBJ2-5, with D tentatively TRBD1 (5 bases). The CDR3 contains 14 residues. Germline assignment: CDR1 SGHVS and CDR2 FQNEAQ. Trimming cost V 1 base and J 5 bases, with 11 bases left between them. The DNA for the CDR3 is TGTGCCAGCAGCTTAGGGCAGGGCTATGAGACCCAGTACTTC. Translation: CASSLGQGYETQYF.

This clonotype has ten or more counts. This chain uses TRBV28 with TRBJ1-1, with D possibly TRBD1 on 5 matching bases. Trimming shortened V by 3 bases and J by 4 bases, and 15 bases separated the two germline ends. The CDR3 runs 15 residues. CDR1 MDHEN and CDR2 SYDVKM come from the germline V gene. In nucleotides, the CDR3 is TGTGCCAGCAGTTTCTTTGGGGCGGGATCCACTGAAGCTTTCTTT. Protein product: CASSFFGAGSTEAFF.

This clonotype occurred many times. The chain has TRBV12-3 or TRBV12-4 and TRBJ2-1, with TRBD1 matching over 10 bases. The CDR3 runs 16 residues. The junction had 11 bases not matched to a gene; V was cut back by 6 bases and J by 6 bases. The CDR3: CASRPGDGTGVNEQFF. The CDR3 DNA follows: TGTGCCAGCAGGCCAGGGGACGGGACAGGGGTCAATGAGCAGTTCTTC.

The table lists this clonotype with a few counts. The genes are TRBV6-1 and TRBJ2-5; tentative D call: TRBD2 (6 bases). The CDR3 covers 14 residues. V was cut by 2 bases and J by 2 bases, with 9 bases left in between. Per germline, CDR1 MNHNS and CDR2 SASEGT. The CDR3 sequence is CASSEFGGQETQYF. The CDR3 DNA is TGTGCCAGCAGTGAATTTGGGGGGCAAGAGACCCAGTACTTC.

The chain couples TRBV5-1 to TRBJ1-5; D unclear. Germline-derived CDR1 and CDR2 are SGHRS and YFSETQ. The CDR3 loop spans 14 amino acids. Deletions cut 2 bases from V and 3 bases from J, with 9 bases between. CDR3 loop: CASSFGGLNQPQHF. For the CDR3, the DNA is TGCGCCAGCAGCTTTGGAGGTCTCAATCAGCCCCAGCATTTT.

In this sample, this clonotype turned up a few times. This chain joins TRBV25-1 and TRBJ1-1; TRBD1 agrees at 10 bases. Trimming at V came to 3 bases and at J to 3 bases, leaving 4 bases not matched to a gene. The CDR3 contains 15 residues. Germline CDR1 MGHDK, CDR2 SYGVNS. Here the CDR3 reads CASSDTGTGDTEAFF. CDR3 in DNA: TGTGCCAGCAGTGATACCGGGACAGGGGACACTGAAGCTTTCTTT.

The rearrangement joins TRBV2 to TRBJ2-5; D ambiguous. The ends were cut back, 3 bases at V and 4 bases at J, with 3 bases in the middle. Germline CDR1 reads SNHLY; CDR2 reads FYNNEI. This CDR3 is 11 amino acids long. The CDR3 region has the DNA TGTGCCAGCAGTGATCCAGAGACCCAGTACTTC. Amino acid sequence: CASSDPETQYF.

The rearrangement uses TRBV2 and TRBJ1-2; no definite D call. Germline values: CDR1 SNHLY, CDR2 FYNNEI. Trimming pared 7 bases from V and 8 bases from J, leaving 20 bases between. This CDR3 has 14 residues. DNA of the CDR3: TGTGCCAGCACCCCAGGTCTCGACCTAGGCGGCTACACCTTC. Translated: CASTPGLDLGGYTF. Full variable domain (remainder filled in from reference TRBV2 and TRBJ1-2): EPEVTQTPSHQVTQMGQEVILRCVPISNHLYFYWYRQILGQKVEFLVSFYNNEISEKSEIFDDQFSVERPDGSNFTLKIRSTKLEDSAMYFCASTPGLDLGGYTFGSGTRLTVV.

The CDR3 loop is CASSIFGAETYNEQFF. The CDR3 DNA reads as TGTGCCAGTAGTATCTTCGGAGCGGAAACCTACAATGAGCAGTTCTTC. The chain joins TRBV19 to TRBJ2-1; tentatively, D is TRBD2 (5 bases). Germline CDR1 LNHDA, CDR2 SQIVND (reference sequence). The CDR3 spans 16 residues. V lost 3 bases to trimming and J lost 2 bases, with 14 bases between them.

This clonotype was detected many times. The chain is built from TRBV7-9 and TRBJ1-5; perhaps TRBD1 as D (6 bases). With 1 base removed from V and 2 bases from J, the gap between germline ends came to 15 bases. There are 17 residues in the CDR3. CDR1 is SEHNR, CDR2 FQNEAQ, per germline (reference sequence). DNA of the CDR3: TGTGCCAGCAGCTTAGGAGGCACAGGGACTCGCAATCAGCCCCAGCATTTT. Translation gives CASSLGGTGTRNQPQHF. Full variable domain (outside the CDR3, taken from reference TRBV7-9 and TRBJ1-5): DTGVSQNPRHKITKRGQNVTFRCDPISEHNRLYWYRQTLGQGPEFLTYFQNEAQLEKSRLLSDRFSAERPKGSFSTLEIQRTEQGDSAMYLCASSLGGTGTRNQPQHFGDGTRLSIL.

This clonotype was counted only a few times. The rearrangement uses TRBV10-3 and TRBJ1-5, with D hard to call. The CDR3 is made up of 16 amino acids. Trimming pared 0 bases from V and 0 bases from J, leaving 9 bases between. Per germline, CDR1 ENHRY and CDR2 SYGVKD. The DNA for the CDR3 is TGTGCCATCAGTGAGTCGGCGGGGAATAGCAATCAGCCCCAGCATTTT. It translates to CAISESAGNSNQPQHF.

This clonotype was detected many times. The rearrangement links TRBV29-1 to TRBJ2-7; 11 nucleotides line up with TRBD2. Germline V gives CDR1 SQVTM, CDR2 ANQGSEA. The CDR3 is 14 amino acids. V shed 7 bases and J 2 bases; nucleotides not matched to a gene: 7. This CDR3 reads CSALLAGEPYEQYV. CDR3 in DNA: TGCAGCGCCCTACTAGCGGGAGAGCCCTACGAGCAGTACGTC.

The J gene is TRBJ2-1, the V gene TRBV15; TRBD2 aligns across 9 bases. V trimming: 5 bases; J trimming: 7 bases; junction bases outside the gene matches: 9. The length of the CDR3 is 15 residues. Germline V gene lookup returns CDR1 LNHNV and CDR2 YYDKDF (reference sequence). The CDR3 reads CATSPTSGGGNEQFF. The CDR3 DNA follows: TGTGCCACCAGCCCGACTAGCGGAGGAGGGAATGAGCAGTTCTTC.